Given below is one T cell receptor (beta chain) in context. Its matching antigen is unknown. The sample comes from a study of a mutant IDH1 vaccine in newly diagnosed glioma. Across the whole study: Patients were pretreated with radiotherapy, temozolomide, or both, mostly both. Visits V12 and V13 fell at weeks 35 and 47, respectively.

Study findings and constraints: Pseudoprogression appears to have had no connection to changes in top peripheral T cell clonotypes.

Described time point: week 47, end of study. In every dose of vaccine, 300 ug of mutant IDH1 20-mer peptide was given alongside topical imiquimod. Tumors from donors were new WHO grade 3 or 4 IDH1-mutant astrocytomas with ATRX loss. Trimming cost V 3 bases and J 0 bases; bases outside gene matches: 2. Germline lookup yields CDR1 KGHSH and CDR2 LQKENI. The CDR3 consists of 16 residues. TCRdb's copy holds only in-frame clones and misses some; the assay was immunoSEQ multiplex PCR. The sample has 30,000 to 40,000 clones, around nine tenths seen once. The gene calls are TRBV18 and TRBJ2-6, with 7 bases matching TRBD1. The sequencing used PBMCs, collected from a glioma patient whose treatment included an IDH1 peptide vaccine. The clonotype originates from a woman younger than 45 with glioma. The CDR3 protein is CASSPRDSSGANVLTF. The CDR3 DNA follows: TGTGCCAGCTCACCCCGGGACAGCTCTGGGGCCAACGTCCTGACTTTC.